This T cell receptor beta chain came from a study of blood T cells in healthy people across ages. Next came a second PCR, run for roughly 6 to 11 cycles, which used a sample-barcoded 5' primer along with a J-beta primer mix. TCRdb analysed the 5' RACE reads with MiXCR anew, one entry per CDR3 protein. In the table there are fewer than 1,000,000 distinct CDR3 sequences, approximately 48% of which are singletons. Every donor provided 9.5 to 10 milliliters of peripheral blood. This clonotype was seen at least ten times. CDR3 length: 14 residues. The V end lost 5 bases, the J end lost 4 bases, and 15 bases lay between the germline ends. The germline gives CDR1 DFQATT, CDR2 SNEGSKA (reference sequence).

V is TRBV20-1 and J is TRBJ1-5; D not resolved. The sequenced material came from blood. The clonotype originates from a man between 60 and 70 years old in good health. The CDR3 sequence: CSASSGPRNQPQHF. In DNA form, the CDR3 reads TGCAGTGCTTCATCCGGGCCCCGGAATCAGCCCCAGCATTTT.